These T cell receptor beta chains were read from a single sample in a study of shared clonotypes between healthy human individuals. Clones were read by immunoSEQ multiplex PCR, and TCRdb kept only the in-frame ones, dropping some. The sample shows fewer than 600,000 clones, less than 85% of them seen only once. Source material: PBMCs. These TCRs come from a woman between 40 and 55 years old in good health. Some clones in this sample may be carry-over from other donors' samples. Each CDR3 is given with its conserved first and last residue. The D gene is left open where the match is weak. Clone size, where shown, is once, few, many, or a class for clones that have expanded.

once | TRBJ2-7 | TRBV19 | - | CASSITGASTYEQYF | TGTGCCAGTAGTATAACCGGGGCCAGCACCTACGAGCAGTACTTC
many | TRBJ1-1 | TRBV18 | - | CASSLTEGAEAFF | TGTGCCAGCTCACTCACCGAGGGCGCTGAAGCTTTCTTT
- | TRBJ2-3 | TRBV19 | TRBD2 | CASSPLASGDTQYF | TGTGCCAGTAGCCCCCTAGCTAGCGGAGATACGCAGTATTTT
- | TRBJ2-3 | TRBV4-1 | TRBD2 | CASSQVLAGFTDTQYF | TGCGCCAGCAGCCAAGTCCTAGCGGGGTTCACAGATACGCAGTATTTT
- | TRBJ2-2 | TRBV19 | - | CASSMLATGELFF | TGTGCCAGTAGTATGCTAGCCACCGGGGAGCTGTTTTTT
- | TRBJ2-3 | TRBV28 | TRBD2 | CASSLIAGTDTQYF | TGTGCCAGCAGTTTAATAGCGGGTACAGATACGCAGTATTTT
- | TRBJ1-3 | TRBV30 | - | CAWGGSPGNTIYF | TGTGCCTGGGGGGGCAGTCCGGGAAACACCATATATTTT
- | TRBJ1-2 | TRBV9 | TRBD1 | CASSVMTGGVDGYTF | TGTGCCAGCAGCGTTATGACAGGGGGCGTTGATGGCTACACCTTC
- | TRBJ1-1 | TRBV30 | - | CAWSVDRITEAFF | TGTGCCTGGAGTGTTGATAGAATCACTGAAGCTTTCTTT
once | TRBJ2-2 | TRBV21-1 | - | CASSKDGTSEGDTGELFF | TGTGCCAGCAGCAAAGATGGGACTAGCGAGGGGGACACCGGGGAGCTGTTTTTT
few | TRBJ2-3 | TRBV9 | - | CASSVFGGQGTDTQYF | TGTGCCAGCAGCGTATTCGGGGGCCAGGGCACAGATACGCAGTATTTT
once | TRBJ1-2 | TRBV29-1 | - | CSVPVQQGGSGYTF | TGCAGCGTCCCAGTCCAACAGGGAGGGAGTGGCTACACCTTC
- | TRBJ2-2 | TRBV9 | TRBD2 | CASSVGLAGSVTGELFF | TGTGCCAGCAGCGTAGGACTAGCGGGATCGGTTACCGGGGAGCTGTTTTTT
- | TRBJ2-2 | TRBV7-2 | - | CASSRRAGELFF | TGTGCCAGCAGCCGGAGGGCCGGGGAGCTGTTTTTT
- | TRBJ1-5 | TRBV2 | TRBD1 | CASSLQGLGSQPQHF | TGTGCCAGCAGCCTACAGGGGTTAGGCAGTCAGCCCCAGCATTTT
few | TRBJ1-3 | TRBV5-5 | - | CASSPEGTSGNTIYF | TGTGCCAGCAGCCCAGAAGGGACATCTGGAAACACCATATATTTT
- | TRBJ2-7 | TRBV28 | - | CASSLGSGTGYEQYF | TGTGCCAGCAGTTTAGGGTCGGGTACAGGCTACGAGCAGTACTTC
- | TRBJ2-7 | TRBV5-5 | - | CASSFGSSYEQYF | TGTGCCAGCAGCTTTGGGTCCTCCTACGAGCAGTACTTC
few | TRBJ2-1 | TRBV7-3 | TRBD2 | CASSTNGTSGKLWEQFF | TGTGCCAGCAGCACTAATGGGACTAGCGGGAAACTGTGGGAGCAGTTCTTC
- | TRBJ2-7 | TRBV9 | TRBD2 | CASSAGQGLVAGGYEQYF | TGTGCCAGCAGCGCCGGACAGGGTCTGGTAGCGGGAGGGTACGAGCAGTACTTC
- | TRBJ1-2 | TRBV15 | - | CATSRGGVVVDGYTF | TGTGCCACCAGCAGAGGGGGCGTAGTTGTGGATGGCTACACCTTC
few | TRBJ2-7 | TRBV5-1 | - | CASSRDGGPYEQYF | TGCGCCAGCTCCCGGGATGGAGGACCCTACGAGCAGTACTTC
- | TRBJ2-6 | TRBV5-1 | - | CASSYPGRASGANVLTF | TGCGCCAGCAGCTATCCGGGACGAGCCTCTGGGGCCAACGTCCTGACTTTC
- | TRBJ1-5 | TRBV28 | - | CASRQRSWATVSNDQPQHF | TGTGCCAGCAGACAACGGTCCTGGGCGACCGTAAGCAACGATCAGCCCCAGCATTTT
- | TRBJ1-2 | TRBV6-4 | - | CASSTLQRGGWYGYTF | TGTGCCAGCAGCACACTTCAGAGGGGGGGTTGGTATGGCTACACCTTC
- | TRBJ2-3 | TRBV30 | - | CAWRTGVGTDTQYF | TGTGCCTGGAGGACGGGAGTGGGCACAGATACGCAGTATTTT
- | TRBJ1-5 | TRBV27 | - | CASSPSVGQPQHF | TGTGCCAGCAGTCCCAGCGTCGGTCAGCCCCAGCATTTT
- | TRBJ1-1 | TRBV18 | TRBD1 | CASSRDSPHMNTEAFF | TGTGCCAGCTCACGGGACAGTCCCCACATGAACACTGAAGCTTTCTTT
once | TRBJ2-5 | TRBV10-3 | TRBD2 | CAISEPPLVAGGSETQYF | TGTGCCATCAGTGAGCCCCCTCTAGTAGCGGGAGGTAGTGAGACCCAGTACTTC
- | TRBJ2-1 | TRBV11-2 | - | CASSRNEQFF | TGTGCCAGCAGCCGCAATGAGCAGTTCTTC
once | TRBJ2-1 | TRBV28 | TRBD2 | CASTKGGLDSYEQFF | TGTGCCAGCACCAAAGGGGGACTAGATAGCTATGAGCAGTTCTTC
- | TRBJ2-7 | TRBV15 | - | CATSRGSGLSYEQYF | TGTGCCACCAGCAGGGGAAGCGGGCTCTCCTACGAGCAGTACTTC
- | TRBJ1-5 | TRBV19 | TRBD1 | CASSILGDSAQPQHF | TGTGCCAGTAGTATATTAGGGGACAGCGCTCAGCCCCAGCATTTT
- | TRBJ1-5 | TRBV19 | - | CASRVTGYSNQPQHF | TGTGCCAGTAGAGTTACAGGGTATAGCAATCAGCCCCAGCATTTT
- | TRBJ2-6 | TRBV9 | - | CASSVVTGLSGANVLTF | TGTGCCAGCAGCGTAGTTACAGGGCTCTCTGGGGCCAACGTCCTGACTTTC
- | TRBJ2-2 | TRBV5-1 | TRBD2 | CASSLGGLAGVGELFF | TGCGCCAGCAGCTTGGGAGGACTAGCGGGAGTCGGGGAGCTGTTTTTT
- | TRBJ2-1 | TRBV5-1 | TRBD2 | CASSLGTSGYNEQFF | TGCGCCAGCAGCCTTGGGACTAGCGGATACAATGAGCAGTTCTTC
- | TRBJ2-5 | TRBV5-1 | - | CASSFALTQETQYF | TGCGCCAGCAGCTTCGCCCTAACACAAGAGACCCAGTACTTC
- | TRBJ2-1 | TRBV19 | - | CASNSGLPYNEQFF | TGTGCCAGTAATTCGGGACTTCCCTACAATGAGCAGTTCTTC
- | TRBJ2-5 | TRBV5-6 | TRBD1 | CASTGDRVPQETQYF | TGTGCCAGCACCGGGGACAGGGTTCCACAAGAGACCCAGTACTTC
- | TRBJ2-7 | TRBV5-8 | - | CASSLGREPRFHEEQYF | TGTGCCAGCAGCTTGGGCCGGGAGCCCCGTTTTCACGAGGAGCAGTACTTC
- | TRBJ2-1 | TRBV21-1 | - | CASTNILIRCLRNEQFF | TGTGCCAGCACCAACATCCTCATTCGTTGCCTCCGCAATGAGCAGTTCTTC
- | TRBJ2-5 | TRBV2 | TRBD2 | CASSDMSSGRVGETQYF | TGTGCCAGCAGTGATATGTCTAGCGGGAGGGTTGGGGAGACCCAGTACTTC
- | TRBJ2-3 | TRBV7-9 | - | CASSLRDTQYF | TGTGCCAGCAGCTTACGAGATACGCAGTATTTT
- | TRBJ2-5 | TRBV15 | - | CATSRSQETQYF | TGTGCCACCAGCAGGTCACAGGAGACCCAGTACTTC
- | TRBJ1-2 | TRBV7-2 | - | CASSLGRAYYGYTF | TGTGCCAGCAGCTTAGGCAGGGCCTACTATGGCTACACCTTC
- | TRBJ1-4 | TRBV4-3 | - | CASSQVTSQGKLFF | TGCGCCAGCAGCCAAGTGACCTCACAGGGAAAACTGTTTTTT
- | TRBJ2-7 | TRBV28 | TRBD2 | CASRKAGGRFEQYF | TGTGCCAGCAGGAAGGCGGGAGGGCGTTTTGAGCAGTACTTC
many | TRBJ2-1 | TRBV6-4 | - | CASSDSVGDYNEQFF | TGTGCCAGCAGTGACTCGGTTGGGGACTACAATGAGCAGTTCTTC
once | TRBJ2-7 | TRBV4-2 | - | CASSQDRREQYF | TGTGCCAGCAGCCAAGACCGGCGCGAGCAGTACTTC
once | TRBJ2-7 | TRBV5-6 | - | CASSPGLSREQYF | TGTGCCAGCAGCCCCGGACTGTCTCGGGAGCAGTACTTC
- | TRBJ2-2 | TRBV9 | - | CASSVGGANTGELFF | TGTGCCAGCAGCGTCGGTGGAGCGAACACCGGGGAGCTGTTTTTT
- | TRBJ2-2 | TRBV18 | - | CASSPPTSRGVGELFF | TGTGCCAGCTCACCACCGACTAGTCGGGGAGTCGGGGAGCTGTTTTTT
few | TRBJ2-1 | TRBV6-1 | TRBD2 | CASSTRTSGINEQFF | TGTGCCAGCAGTACACGGACTAGCGGTATCAATGAGCAGTTCTTC
- | TRBJ1-3 | TRBV9 | - | CASSVGQAGNTIYF | TGTGCCAGCAGCGTAGGGCAGGCTGGAAACACCATATATTTT
- | TRBJ2-7 | TRBV5-5 | - | CASSSRGGRLVEEQYF | TGTGCCAGCAGTTCCCGCGGAGGCCGGTTGGTGGAGGAGCAGTACTTC